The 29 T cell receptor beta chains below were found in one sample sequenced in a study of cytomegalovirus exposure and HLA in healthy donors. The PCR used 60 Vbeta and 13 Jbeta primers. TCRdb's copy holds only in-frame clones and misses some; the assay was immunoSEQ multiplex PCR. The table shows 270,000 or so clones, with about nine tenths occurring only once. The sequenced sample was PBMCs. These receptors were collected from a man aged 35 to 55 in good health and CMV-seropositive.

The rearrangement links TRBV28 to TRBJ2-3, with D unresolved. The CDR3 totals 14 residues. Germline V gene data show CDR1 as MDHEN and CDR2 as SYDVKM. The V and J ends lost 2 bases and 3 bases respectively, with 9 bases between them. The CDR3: CASSLPQLTDTQYF. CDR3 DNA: TGTGCCAGCAGTTTACCTCAACTAACAGATACGCAGTATTTT. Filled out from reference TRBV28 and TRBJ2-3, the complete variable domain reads DVKVTQSSRYLVKRTGEKVFLECVQDMDHENMFWYRQDPGLGLRLIYFSYDVKMKEKGDIPEGYSVSREKKERFSLILESASTNQTSMYLCASSLPQLTDTQYFGPGTRLTVL.

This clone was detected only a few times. The CDR3 is CASRATGGNEKLFF. The CDR3 DNA is TGTGCCAGTAGGGCGACAGGCGGGAATGAAAAACTGTTTTTT. V gene TRBV19 combines with J gene TRBJ1-4; D is perhaps TRBD1 (6 bases). V was cut by 6 bases and J by 5 bases, with 13 bases left in between. The CDR3 runs 14 residues. Germline V gene sequence: CDR1 LNHDA, CDR2 SQIVND (reference sequence).

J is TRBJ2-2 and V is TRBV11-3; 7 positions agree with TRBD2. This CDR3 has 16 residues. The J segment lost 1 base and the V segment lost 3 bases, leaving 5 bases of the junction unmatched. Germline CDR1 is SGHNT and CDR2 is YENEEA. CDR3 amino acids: CASSLSLAENTGELFF. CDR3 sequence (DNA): TGTGCCAGCAGCTTGAGCCTAGCGGAGAACACCGGGGAGCTGTTTTTT.

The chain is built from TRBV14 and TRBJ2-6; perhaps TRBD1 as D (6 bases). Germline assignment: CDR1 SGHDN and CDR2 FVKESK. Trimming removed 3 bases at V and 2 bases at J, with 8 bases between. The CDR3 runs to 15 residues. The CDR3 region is CASSQNRAGANVLTF. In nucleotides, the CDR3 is TGTGCCAGCAGCCAGAACAGGGCTGGGGCCAACGTCCTGACTTTC.

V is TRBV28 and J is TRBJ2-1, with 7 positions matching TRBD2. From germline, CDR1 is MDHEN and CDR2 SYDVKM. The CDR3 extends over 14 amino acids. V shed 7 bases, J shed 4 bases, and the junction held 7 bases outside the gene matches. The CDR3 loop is CASKGGTTYNEQFF. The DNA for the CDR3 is TGTGCCAGCAAGGGCGGGACTACATACAATGAGCAGTTCTTC.

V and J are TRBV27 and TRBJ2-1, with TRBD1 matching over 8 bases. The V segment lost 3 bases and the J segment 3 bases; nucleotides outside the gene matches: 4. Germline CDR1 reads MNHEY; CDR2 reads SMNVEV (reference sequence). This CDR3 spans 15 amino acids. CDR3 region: CASSFGDRSYNEQFF. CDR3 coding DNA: TGTGCCAGCAGTTTTGGGGACAGGAGCTACAATGAGCAGTTCTTC.

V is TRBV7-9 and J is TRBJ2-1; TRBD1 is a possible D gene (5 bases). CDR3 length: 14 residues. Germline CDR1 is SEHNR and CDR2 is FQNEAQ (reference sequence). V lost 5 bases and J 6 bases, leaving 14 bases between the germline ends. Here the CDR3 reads CASSVDRSVNEQFF. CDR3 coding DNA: TGTGCCAGCAGCGTCGACAGATCCGTCAATGAGCAGTTCTTC. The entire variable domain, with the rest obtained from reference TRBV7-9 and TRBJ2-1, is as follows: DTGVSQNPRHKITKRGQNVTFRCDPISEHNRLYWYRQTLGQGPEFLTYFQNEAQLEKSRLLSDRFSAERPKGSFSTLEIQRTEQGDSAMYLCASSVDRSVNEQFFGPGTRLTVL.

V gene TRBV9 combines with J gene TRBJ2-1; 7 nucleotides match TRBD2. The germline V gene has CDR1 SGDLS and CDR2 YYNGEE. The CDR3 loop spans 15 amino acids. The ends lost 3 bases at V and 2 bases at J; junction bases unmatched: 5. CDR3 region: CASSGTGTTYNEQFF. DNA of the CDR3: TGTGCCAGCAGCGGAACCGGGACTACCTACAATGAGCAGTTCTTC.

The DNA for the CDR3 is TGTGCCTGGACTAAAGGGGGAACTGAAGCTTTCTTT. It translates to CAWTKGGTEAFF. The chain carries TRBV30 and TRBJ1-1; perhaps TRBD1 as D (6 bases). The V and J ends lost 4 bases and 5 bases respectively, with 11 bases between them. Germline CDR1 reads GTSNPN; CDR2 reads SVGIG (reference sequence). This CDR3 is built from 12 residues.

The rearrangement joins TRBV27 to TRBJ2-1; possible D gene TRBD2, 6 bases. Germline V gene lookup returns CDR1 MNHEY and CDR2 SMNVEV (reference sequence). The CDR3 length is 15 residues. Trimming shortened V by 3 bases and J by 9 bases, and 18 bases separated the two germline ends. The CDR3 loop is CASSFRRDRAGEQFF. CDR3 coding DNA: TGTGCCAGCAGTTTCCGAAGGGACCGAGCGGGTGAGCAGTTCTTC.

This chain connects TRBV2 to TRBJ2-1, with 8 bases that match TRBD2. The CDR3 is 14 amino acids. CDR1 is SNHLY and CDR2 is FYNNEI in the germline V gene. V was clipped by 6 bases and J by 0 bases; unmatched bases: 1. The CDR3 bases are TGTGCCAGCAGCGGGGGGGGCTCCTACAATGAGCAGTTCTTC. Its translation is CASSGGGSYNEQFF.

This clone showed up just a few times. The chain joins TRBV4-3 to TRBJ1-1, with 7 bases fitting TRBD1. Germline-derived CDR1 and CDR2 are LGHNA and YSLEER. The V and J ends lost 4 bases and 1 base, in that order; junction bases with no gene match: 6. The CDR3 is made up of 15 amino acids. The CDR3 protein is CASSPNRGRNTEAFF. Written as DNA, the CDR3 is TGCGCCAGCAGCCCGAACAGGGGTAGGAACACTGAAGCTTTCTTT.

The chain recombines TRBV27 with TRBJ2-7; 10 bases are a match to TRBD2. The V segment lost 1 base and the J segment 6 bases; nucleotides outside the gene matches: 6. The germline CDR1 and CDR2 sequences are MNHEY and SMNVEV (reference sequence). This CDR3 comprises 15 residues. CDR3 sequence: CASSLFPSGSLEQYF. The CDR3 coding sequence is TGTGCCAGCAGTTTATTCCCTAGCGGGAGCCTCGAGCAGTACTTC.

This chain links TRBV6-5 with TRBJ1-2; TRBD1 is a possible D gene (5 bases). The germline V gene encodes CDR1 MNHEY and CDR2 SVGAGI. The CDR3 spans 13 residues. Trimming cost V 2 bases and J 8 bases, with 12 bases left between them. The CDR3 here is CASSYGGEGGYTF. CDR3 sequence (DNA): TGTGCCAGCAGTTACGGCGGGGAGGGGGGCTACACCTTC.

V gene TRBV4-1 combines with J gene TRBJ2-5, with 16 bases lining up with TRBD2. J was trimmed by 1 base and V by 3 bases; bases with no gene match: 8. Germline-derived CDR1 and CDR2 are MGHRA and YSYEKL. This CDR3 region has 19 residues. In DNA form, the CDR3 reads TGCGCCAGCAGCCATAGTACGGGACTAGCGGGAGGGCCCCAAGAGACCCAGTACTTC. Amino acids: CASSHSTGLAGGPQETQYF.

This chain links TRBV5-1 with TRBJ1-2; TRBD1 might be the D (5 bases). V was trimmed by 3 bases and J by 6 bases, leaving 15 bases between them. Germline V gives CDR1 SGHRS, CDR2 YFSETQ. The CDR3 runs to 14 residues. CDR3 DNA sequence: TGCGCCAGCAGCTCCCGCGACAGTACCCATGGCTACACCTTC. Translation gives CASSSRDSTHGYTF.

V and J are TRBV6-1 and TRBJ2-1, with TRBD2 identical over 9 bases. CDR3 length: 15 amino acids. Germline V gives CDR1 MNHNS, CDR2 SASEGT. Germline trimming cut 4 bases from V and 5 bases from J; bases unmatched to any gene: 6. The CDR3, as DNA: TGTGCCAGCAGTGTTGTGCTAGCGGGAAACAATGAGCAGTTCTTC. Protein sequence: CASSVVLAGNNEQFF.

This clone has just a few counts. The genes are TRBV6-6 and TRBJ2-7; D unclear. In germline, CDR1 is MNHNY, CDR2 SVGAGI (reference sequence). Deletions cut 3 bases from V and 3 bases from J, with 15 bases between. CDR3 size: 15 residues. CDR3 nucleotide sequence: TGTGCCAGCAGTTATTCCCTCTGGGCCGGCTACGAGCAGTACTTC. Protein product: CASSYSLWAGYEQYF.

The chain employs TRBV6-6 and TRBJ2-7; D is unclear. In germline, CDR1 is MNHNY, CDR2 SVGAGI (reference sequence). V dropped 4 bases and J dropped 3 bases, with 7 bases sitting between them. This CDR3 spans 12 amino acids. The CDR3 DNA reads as TGTGCCAGCAGTTCGAGTGGCTACGAGCAGTACTTC. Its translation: CASSSSGYEQYF.

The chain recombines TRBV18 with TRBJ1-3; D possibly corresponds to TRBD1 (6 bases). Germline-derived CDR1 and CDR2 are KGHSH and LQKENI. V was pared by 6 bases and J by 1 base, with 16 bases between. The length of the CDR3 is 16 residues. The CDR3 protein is CASSPGGSASGNTIYF. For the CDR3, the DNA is TGTGCCAGCTCCCCTGGGGGCAGCGCGTCTGGAAACACCATATATTTT.

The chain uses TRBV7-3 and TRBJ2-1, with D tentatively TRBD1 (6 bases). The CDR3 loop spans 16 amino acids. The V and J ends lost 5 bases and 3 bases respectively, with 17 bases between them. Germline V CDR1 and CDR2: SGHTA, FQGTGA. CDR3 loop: CASSPWADRGYNEQFF. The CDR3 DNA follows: TGTGCCAGCAGCCCTTGGGCGGACAGAGGCTACAATGAGCAGTTCTTC. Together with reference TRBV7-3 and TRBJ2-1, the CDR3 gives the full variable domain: GAGVSQTPSNKVTEKGKYVELRCDPISGHTALYWYRQSLGQGPEFLIYFQGTGAADDSGLPNDRFFAVRPEGSVSTLKIQRTERGDSAVYLCASSPWADRGYNEQFFGPGTRLTVL.

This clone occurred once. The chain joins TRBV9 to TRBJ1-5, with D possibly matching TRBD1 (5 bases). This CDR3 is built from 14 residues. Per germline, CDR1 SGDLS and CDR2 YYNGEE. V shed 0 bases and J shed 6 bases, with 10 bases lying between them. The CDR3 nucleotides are TGTGCCAGCAGCGTAGAAGGGGTGGGTCAGCCCCAGCATTTT. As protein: CASSVEGVGQPQHF.

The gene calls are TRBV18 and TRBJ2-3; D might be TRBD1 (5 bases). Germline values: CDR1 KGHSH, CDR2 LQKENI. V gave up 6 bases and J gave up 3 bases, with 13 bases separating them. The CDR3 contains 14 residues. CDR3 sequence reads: CASSPTTGTDTQYF. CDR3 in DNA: TGTGCCAGCTCCCCAACCACAGGTACAGATACGCAGTATTTT.

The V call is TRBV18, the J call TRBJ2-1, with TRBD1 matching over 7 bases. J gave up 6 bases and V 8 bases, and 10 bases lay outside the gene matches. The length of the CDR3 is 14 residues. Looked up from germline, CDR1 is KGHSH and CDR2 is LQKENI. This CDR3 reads CASLRGRVSNEQFF. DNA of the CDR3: TGTGCCAGCCTTAGGGGGCGTGTAAGCAATGAGCAGTTCTTC. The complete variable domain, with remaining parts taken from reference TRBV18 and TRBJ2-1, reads NAGVMQNPRHLVRRRGQEARLRCSPMKGHSHVYWYRQLPEEGLKFMVYLQKENIIDESGMPKERFSAEFPKEGPSILRIQQVVRGDSAAYFCASLRGRVSNEQFFGPGTRLTVL.

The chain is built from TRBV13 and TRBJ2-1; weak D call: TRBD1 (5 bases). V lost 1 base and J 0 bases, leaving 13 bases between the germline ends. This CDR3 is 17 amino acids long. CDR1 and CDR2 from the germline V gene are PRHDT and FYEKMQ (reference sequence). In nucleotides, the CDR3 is TGTGCCAGCAGCTTAGAGGACATCCCGGGCTCCTACAATGAGCAGTTCTTC. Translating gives CASSLEDIPGSYNEQFF.

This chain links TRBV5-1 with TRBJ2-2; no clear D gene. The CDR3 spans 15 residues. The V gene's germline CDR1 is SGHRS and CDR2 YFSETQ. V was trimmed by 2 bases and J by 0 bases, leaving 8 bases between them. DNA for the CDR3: TGCGCCAGCAGCTTTGCAGGTCCGAACACCGGGGAGCTGTTTTTT. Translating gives CASSFAGPNTGELFF. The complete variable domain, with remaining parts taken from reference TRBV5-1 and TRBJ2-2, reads KAGVTQTPRYLIKTRGQQVTLSCSPISGHRSVSWYQQTPGQGLQFLFEYFSETQRNKGNFPGRFSGRQFSNSRSEMNVSTLELGDSALYLCASSFAGPNTGELFFGEGSRLTVL.

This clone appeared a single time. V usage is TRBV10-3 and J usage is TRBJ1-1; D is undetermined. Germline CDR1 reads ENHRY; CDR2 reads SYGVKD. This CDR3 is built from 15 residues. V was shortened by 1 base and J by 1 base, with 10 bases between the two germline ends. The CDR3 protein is CAISEYDIRNTEAFF. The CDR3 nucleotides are TGTGCCATCAGTGAGTATGACATTCGGAACACTGAAGCTTTCTTT.

The CDR3 sequence: CASSFRSIATSSYNEQFF. CDR3 coding DNA: TGTGCCAGCAGTTTTCGAAGTATAGCCACCAGCTCCTACAATGAGCAGTTCTTC. The chain links TRBV28 to TRBJ2-1; D gene ambiguous. The V gene's germline CDR1 is MDHEN and CDR2 SYDVKM. The CDR3 contains 18 residues. Trimming removed 3 bases from V and 0 bases from J, with 18 bases in between.

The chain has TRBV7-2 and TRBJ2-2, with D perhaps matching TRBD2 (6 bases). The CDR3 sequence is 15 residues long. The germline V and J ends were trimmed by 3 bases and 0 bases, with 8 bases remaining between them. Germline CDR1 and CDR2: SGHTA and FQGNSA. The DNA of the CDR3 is TGTGCCAGCAGCTTTAGGACTACGAACACCGGGGAGCTGTTTTTT. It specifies CASSFRTTNTGELFF.